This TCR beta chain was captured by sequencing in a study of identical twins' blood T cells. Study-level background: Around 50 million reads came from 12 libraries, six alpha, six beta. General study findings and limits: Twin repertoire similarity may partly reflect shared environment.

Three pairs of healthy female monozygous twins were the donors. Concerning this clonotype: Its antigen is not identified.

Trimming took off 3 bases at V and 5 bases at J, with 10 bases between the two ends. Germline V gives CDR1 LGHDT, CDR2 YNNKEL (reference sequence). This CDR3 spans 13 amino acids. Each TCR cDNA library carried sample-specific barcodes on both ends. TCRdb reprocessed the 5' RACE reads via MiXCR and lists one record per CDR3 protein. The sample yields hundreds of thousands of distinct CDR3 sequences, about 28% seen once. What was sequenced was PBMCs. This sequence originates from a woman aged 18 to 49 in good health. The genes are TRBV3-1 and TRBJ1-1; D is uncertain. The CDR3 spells CASSQEGRTEAFF. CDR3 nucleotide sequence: TGTGCCAGCAGCCAGGAGGGCAGAACTGAAGCTTTCTTT. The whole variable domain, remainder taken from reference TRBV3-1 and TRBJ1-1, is DTAVSQTPKYLVTQMGNDKSIKCEQNLGHDTMYWYKQDSKKFLKIMFSYNNKELIINETVPNRFSPKSPDKAHLNLHINSLELGDSAVYFCASSQEGRTEAFFGQGTRLTVV.